The clone carrying this T cell receptor beta chain appeared a single time. Antigen: not known. Donors each had at least one pre-ART PBMC sample and at least two post-ART ones. CDR3 length equals 14 residues. Germline loops: CDR1 SGHAT, CDR2 FQNNGV. V shed 3 bases and J 4 bases; nucleotides not matched to a gene: 5. This specimen belongs to a study of long-term antiretroviral therapy in people with HIV. Overall study: Sampling started about a decade before the 2015 immediate-ART recommendation. Regarding the study as a whole: CDR3 lengths in HIV samples spanned a narrower range than controls. After ART, diversity increased yet remained lower than transplant donor controls.

A v3.0 immunoSEQ assay was performed at survey level. The table came from immunoSEQ multiplex PCR; TCRdb's copy has only in-frame clones and leaves some out. Among fewer than 40,000 clones listed, 85% were seen once. The clonotype comes from a woman aged 50 to 65 with HIV. This specimen was unsorted PBMCs, taken 3.1 years after starting antiretroviral therapy. V usage is TRBV11-2 and J usage is TRBJ2-7; 8 bases fit TRBD2. The CDR3 DNA reads TGTGCCAGCAGCTTTGCGGGGGGTATGTACGAGCAGTACTTC. Translated, it gives CASSFAGGMYEQYF.